This TCR beta chain stems from a study of cytomegalovirus exposure and HLA in healthy donors. Primers included in the PCR were 60 Vbeta and 13 Jbeta primers. The assay was immunoSEQ multiplex PCR, and TCRdb's table has in-frame clones only and misses some. The sample contains fewer than 150,000 clones, 85% to 90% of which appear only once. Germline V gives CDR1 MDHEN, CDR2 SYDVKM. This CDR3 has 12 residues. V was trimmed by 8 bases and J by 6 bases, leaving 13 bases between them. This receptor was obtained from a woman in her thirties in good health and CMV-seropositive. Sequencing input: PBMCs. This chain joins TRBV28 and TRBJ1-2; D perhaps matches TRBD1 (5 bases). Here the CDR3 reads CASLNSGHGYTF. Here the CDR3 DNA reads TGTGCCAGCTTAAATTCAGGGCATGGCTACACCTTC.